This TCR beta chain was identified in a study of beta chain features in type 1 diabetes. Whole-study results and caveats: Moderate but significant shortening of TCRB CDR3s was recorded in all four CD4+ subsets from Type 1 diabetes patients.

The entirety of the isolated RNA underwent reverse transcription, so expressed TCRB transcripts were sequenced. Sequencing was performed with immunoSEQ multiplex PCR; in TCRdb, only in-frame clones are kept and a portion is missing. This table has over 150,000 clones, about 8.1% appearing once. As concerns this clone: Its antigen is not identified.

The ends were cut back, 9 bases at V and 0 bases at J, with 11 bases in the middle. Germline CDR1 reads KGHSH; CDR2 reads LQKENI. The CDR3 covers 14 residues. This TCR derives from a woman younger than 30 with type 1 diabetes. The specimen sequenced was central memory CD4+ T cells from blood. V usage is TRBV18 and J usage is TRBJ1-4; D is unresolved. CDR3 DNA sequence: TGTGCCAGTACACAGCTTTCAACTAATGAAAAACTGTTTTTT. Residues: CASTQLSTNEKLFF.